The 2 T cell receptor beta chains below were found in one sample sequenced in a study of post-analysis software for immune sequencing data. General study points: Roughly five TRBV segments appeared more often in patients than in controls, and TRBV5-6, TRBV5-1 and TRBV20-1 were among these.

Prepared libraries of TCR beta cDNA carried unique molecular identifiers. TCRdb processed the PCR reads anew with MiXCR; each CDR3 protein has one entry. The sample lists hundreds of thousands of distinct CDR3 sequences, less than 40% seen once, with 13% in the top ten. The antigens for these receptors are not known. Material for sequencing was blood. Receptors were obtained from a girl aged 5-17 years with multiple sclerosis.

The chain recombines TRBV2 with TRBJ2-1, with TRBD1 as a possible D gene (5 bases). The CDR3 has 16 amino acids. Trimming took 2 bases from V and 7 from J, leaving 18 bases between them. The germline V gene encodes CDR1 SNHLY and CDR2 FYNNEI. The CDR3 here is CASSERRAFKGNEQFF. The DNA for the CDR3 is TGTGCCAGCAGTGAAAGAAGGGCGTTTAAGGGGAATGAGCAGTTCTTC.

V is TRBV7-2 and J is TRBJ1-5; TRBD1 agrees at 8 bases. V dropped 5 bases and J dropped 7; count of bases not matched to a gene: 10. The CDR3 sequence is 15 residues long. CDR1 SGHTA and CDR2 FQGNSA come from the germline V gene. The CDR3 DNA reads TGTGCCAGCAGCCCACAGGGGGGCTCGCACCAGCCCCAGCATTTT. Its translation is CASSPQGGSHQPQHF.